Listed below are T cell receptor beta chains from one sample, sequenced in a study of T cell repertoires in ileal Crohn's disease. TCRdb's copy holds only in-frame clones and misses some; the assay was immunoSEQ multiplex PCR. The profile shows 15,000 to 20,000 clones, about 93% of them singletons. Material: ileal tissue. The receptors come from an adult with Crohn's disease. CDR3s include the opening cysteine and the closing phenylalanine or tryptophan. A D gene is named only where the DNA matches it firmly. Only some rows state a clone size, as once, few, many or a class for expanded clones.

>TRBV11-2|TRBJ2-3|-|-
CASSLDREPDTQYF
TGTGCCAGCAGCTTAGACAGGGAACCAGATACGCAGTATTTT
>TRBV4-1|TRBJ2-7|-|-
CASSQDEGDEQYF
TGCGCCAGCAGCCAAGATGAAGGGGACGAGCAGTACTTC
>TRBV10-2|TRBJ2-3|-|-
CASSESLAGTDTQYF
TGCGCCAGCAGTGAGTCCCTGGCAGGCACAGATACGCAGTATTTT
>TRBV7-2|TRBJ2-6|-|TRBD1
CASSFSTGGNVLTF
TGTGCCAGCAGCTTCTCGACAGGGGGCAACGTCCTGACTTTC
>TRBV2|TRBJ2-7|-|-
CASRGGYEQYF
TGTGCCAGCAGGGGGGGATACGAGCAGTACTTC
>TRBV5-1|TRBJ1-6|-|TRBD1
CASSLAGQYNSPLHF
TGCGCCAGCAGCTTGGCGGGACAGTATAATTCACCCCTCCACTTT
>TRBV5-1|TRBJ2-1|-|TRBD2
CASSLSLAGLNEQFF
TGCGCCAGCAGCTTGTCATTAGCGGGGCTCAATGAGCAGTTCTTC
>TRBV6-1|TRBJ2-7|-|TRBD1
CASSERDRAYEQYF
TGTGCCAGCAGTGAACGGGACAGGGCCTACGAGCAGTACTTC
>TRBV27|TRBJ2-1|-|-
CASSWTGSNEQFF
TGTGCCAGCAGTTGGACCGGGAGCAATGAGCAGTTCTTC
>TRBV13|TRBJ2-2|-|-
CASSLDRSPAGELFF
TGTGCCAGCAGCTTAGATCGATCTCCGGCCGGGGAGCTGTTTTTT
>TRBV27|TRBJ1-2|-|-
CASSQRRGILMGYTF
TGTGCCAGCAGTCAACGACGGGGGATACTGATGGGCTACACCTTC
>TRBV10-3|TRBJ2-5|-|-
CAISVPGDQETQYF
TGTGCCATCAGCGTTCCGGGAGATCAAGAGACCCAGTACTTC
>TRBV29-1|TRBJ2-6|-|-
CSVDGGEAGANVLTF
TGCAGCGTTGACGGGGGTGAGGCTGGGGCCAACGTCCTGACTTTC
>TRBV11-1|TRBJ2-3|-|-
CASSLKQQGGTDTQYF
TGTGCCAGCAGCTTAAAGCAACAGGGTGGGACAGATACGCAGTATTTT
>TRBV18|TRBJ1-4|-|-
CASSTKTGNEKLFF
TGTGCCAGCTCAACGAAAACAGGGAATGAAAAACTGTTTTTT
>TRBV7-8|TRBJ2-1|-|TRBD2
CASSLGSGVSEQFF
TGTGCCAGCAGCTTAGGGAGCGGGGTGAGTGAGCAGTTCTTC
>TRBV30|TRBJ2-7|-|-
CAWGKRGSSYEQYF
TGTGCCTGGGGAAAAAGGGGGAGCTCCTACGAGCAGTACTTC
>TRBV2|TRBJ2-7|-|TRBD2
CASSGGGYGNEQYF
TGTGCCAGCAGTGGGGGGGGATATGGGAACGAGCAGTACTTC
>TRBV25-1|TRBJ2-1|-|-
CASSDSVEQFF
TGTGCCAGCAGTGATTCAGTTGAGCAGTTCTTC
>TRBV2|TRBJ1-5|-|-
CASSEVSLNQPQHF
TGTGCCAGCAGTGAAGTGAGTCTAAATCAGCCCCAGCATTTT
>TRBV6-5|TRBJ2-2|once|-
CASTPTILGELFF
TGTGCCAGCACCCCTACCATTCTTGGGGAGCTGTTTTTT
>TRBV6-1|TRBJ1-1|once|-
CASSETGNTEAFF
TGTGCCAGCAGTGAAACAGGGAACACTGAAGCTTTCTTT
>TRBV27|TRBJ2-2|-|-
CASSLHGRGIATGELFF
TGTGCCAGCAGTTTACACGGAAGGGGCATCGCCACCGGGGAGCTGTTTTTT
>TRBV2|TRBJ1-5|-|-
CASSATFQGQPQHF
TGTGCCAGCAGTGCAACGTTTCAGGGACAGCCCCAGCATTTT
>TRBV7-8|TRBJ2-7|-|TRBD1
CASSSRDRAYEQYF
TGTGCCAGCAGCTCCCGGGACAGGGCCTACGAGCAGTACTTC
>TRBV11-2|TRBJ2-7|-|TRBD1
CASRPTGAFYEQYF
TGTGCCAGCAGACCGACAGGGGCCTTCTACGAGCAGTACTTC
>TRBV18|TRBJ1-1|-|-
CASSPIQGSEAFF
TGTGCCAGCTCACCGATTCAGGGGTCTGAAGCTTTCTTT
>TRBV5-6|TRBJ2-1|-|TRBD1
CASSSDRGWGEQFF
TGTGCCAGCAGCTCTGACAGGGGATGGGGTGAGCAGTTCTTC